These 9 T cell receptor beta chains were sequenced from one sample in a study of T-cell memory formation after mild COVID-19 (dated by TCRdb to 2020 to 2022). The method was 5' RACE. TCRdb shows the sequencer as Illumina NovaSeq 6000. TCRdb reanalyzed the raw reads on its own, using fastp at Q25 for trimming and MiXCR for clone calling, and kept in-frame beta chains. Every distinct CDR3 protein forms one entry, paired with its most common genes and DNA. Within this sample are 250,000 to 350,000 distinct CDR3 sequences, with roughly 16% of them counted one time only. 20% to 25% of the sample is taken by the ten largest. The material sequenced was PBMCs or a T cell subset sorted from them (not recorded which). Receptors were obtained from a man between 18 and 29 years old who had mild COVID-19 (a few samples of this study predate the infection). The sample titles of this study are shuffled in the database, so cell type and time point are left out; the donor was told from shared clones.

This clonotype was counted many times. The V call is TRBV7-2, the J call TRBJ1-2, with unresolved D. The CDR3 loop spans 14 amino acids. Trimming shortened V by 0 bases and J by 2 bases, and 7 bases separated the two germline ends. Germline CDR1 and CDR2: SGHTA and FQGNSA. The CDR3 nucleotides are TGTGCCAGCAGCTTAGCGACCAGCAACTATGGCTACACCTTC. It translates to CASSLATSNYGYTF.

With respect to this clonotype: A much larger clone differs by one base, so this may be a read error. The rearrangement uses TRBV20-1 and TRBJ1-3; 8 bases map to TRBD1. The CDR3 runs 14 residues. Germline V gives CDR1 DFQATT, CDR2 SNEGSKA (reference sequence). CDR3 sequence reads: CNARVAGGRDTIYF. The CDR3 bases are TGCAATGCTAGAGTGGCAGGGGGCAGGGACACCATATATTTT.

This clonotype came up many times. V and J are TRBV7-2 and TRBJ1-2; TRBD1 agrees at 9 bases. Germline V CDR1 and CDR2: SGHTA, FQGNSA. The CDR3 contains 13 residues. The V and J ends lost 5 bases and 4 bases, in that order; junction bases with no gene match: 2. For the CDR3, the DNA is TGTGCCAGCAGCCCGGGACAGGGCTATGGCTACACCTTC. Protein product: CASSPGQGYGYTF.

This sequence joins TRBV4-3 and TRBJ2-1; no clear D gene. In germline, CDR1 is LGHNA, CDR2 YSLEER. Trimming stripped 0 bases from V and 3 bases from J, with 9 bases between. CDR3 length: 15 residues. CDR3 loop: CASSQEIPSYNEQFF. CDR3 coding DNA: TGCGCCAGCAGCCAAGAGATCCCTAGCTACAATGAGCAGTTCTTC.

The V call is TRBV4-3, the J call TRBJ1-1; 10 nucleotides line up with TRBD1. CDR3 length equals 15 residues. Losses at the gene ends were 0 bases for V and 5 bases for J; bases not matched to a gene: 3. Germline loops: CDR1 LGHNA, CDR2 YSLEER. CDR3 in DNA: TGCGCCAGCAGCCAAGACGGGACAGGGGTAACTGAAGCTTTCTTT. This translates into CASSQDGTGVTEAFF.

The rearrangement links TRBV20-1 to TRBJ2-3; 11 bases match TRBD2. J was trimmed by 5 bases and V by 5 bases; bases with no gene match: 9. The germline V gene encodes CDR1 DFQATT and CDR2 SNEGSKA (reference sequence). The CDR3 spans 15 residues. CDR3 in DNA: TGCAGTGCTCCTACTAGCGGGAGTTTTGGAGATACGCAGTATTTT. Amino acid sequence: CSAPTSGSFGDTQYF.

J is TRBJ2-7 and V is TRBV20-1, with D hard to call. V lost 6 bases, J lost 2 bases, and 14 bases lay in between. The CDR3 length is 13 residues. Germline V gene sequence: CDR1 DFQATT, CDR2 SNEGSKA (reference sequence). The CDR3 nucleotides read TGCAGTGCCCGAGGTGGAGACCCCTACGAGCAGTACTTC. It yields the protein CSARGGDPYEQYF.

This clonotype has just a few counts. The chain recombines TRBV23-1 with TRBJ2-7; 7 nucleotides agree with TRBD2. TRBV23-1 is assigned to the ORF class and has an uncertain function. After removal of 2 bases from V and 7 bases from J, the junction contained 11 bases not matched to a gene. This CDR3 region has 15 residues. The CDR3 spells CASSQRTTGGGEQYV. The CDR3 bases are TGCGCCAGCAGTCAAAGGACGACGGGGGGAGGGGAGCAGTACGTC.

This clonotype appeared many times. This rearrangement joins TRBV6-5 to TRBJ2-3; D not resolved. V was clipped by 5 bases and J by 3 bases, with 15 bases between them. The CDR3 is 15 residues long. Germline loops: CDR1 MNHEY, CDR2 SVGAGI. The CDR3 reads CASSSKGLATDTQYF. In DNA form, the CDR3 reads TGTGCCAGCAGTAGTAAAGGCCTTGCGACAGATACGCAGTATTTT.